Presented here are 8 T cell receptor beta chains from one specimen sequenced in a study of early T cells in non-severe SARS-CoV-2 infection. Each CDR3 protein gets one entry after TCRdb re-called the 5' RACE reads with MiXCR. The profile shows 25,000 to 30,000 distinct CDR3 sequences, about 6.6% of them singletons. The source was whole blood, collected at baseline. The receptors shown here come from an adult who was a healthcare worker with PCR-confirmed SARS-CoV-2 infection or an uninfected control (not recorded which).

This clonotype appeared many times. The V gene is TRBV7-3, the J gene TRBJ2-2; D may be TRBD1 or TRBD2 (5 bases each). Trimming stripped 5 bases from V and 4 bases from J, with 14 bases between. CDR3 length equals 15 residues. Germline assignment: CDR1 SGHTA and CDR2 FQGTGA. The CDR3 sequence: CASSTSERGTGELFF. The CDR3 coding sequence is TGTGCCAGCAGCACATCAGAGAGGGGCACCGGGGAGCTGTTTTTT.

The V gene is TRBV12-5, the J gene TRBJ1-3; D remains unclear. The CDR3 is 13 residues long. Germline V gives CDR1 LGHNT, CDR2 FRNRAP. The V gene lost 4 bases and the J gene lost 0 bases, with 4 bases spanning the gap. The CDR3 sequence: CASGSSSGNTIYF. CDR3 nucleotides: TGTGCTAGTGGTTCCTCCTCTGGAAACACCATATATTTT.

This clonotype occurred many times. The chain is built from TRBV27 and TRBJ2-1, with 7 bases matching TRBD2. Trimming removed 7 bases from V and 10 bases from J; junction bases left unmatched: 19. Per germline, CDR1 MNHEY and CDR2 SMNVEV (reference sequence). The CDR3 consists of 16 residues. The DNA for the CDR3 is TGTGCCAGCACCCCCAGGCAACAACGGACTAGTAGGGAGCAGTTCTTC. Translation gives CASTPRQQRTSREQFF.

This clonotype was recorded at least ten times. The rearrangement links TRBV9 to TRBJ2-3; 8 bases are a match to TRBD2. Losses at the gene ends were 6 bases for V and 4 bases for J; bases not matched to a gene: 4. Germline CDR1 reads SGDLS; CDR2 reads YYNGEE. The CDR3 length is 13 residues. The DNA of the CDR3 is TGTGCCAGCACAGCGGGGGCCGCAGATACGCAGTATTTT. Amino acids: CASTAGAADTQYF. The full variable domain, rest sourced from reference TRBV9 and TRBJ2-3, is DSGVTQTPKHLITATGQRVTLRCSPRSGDLSVYWYQQSLDQGLQFLIQYYNGEERAKGNILERFSAQQFPDLHSELNLSSLELGDSALYFCASTAGAADTQYFGPGTRLTVL.

There are many counts of this clonotype. This CDR3 is CAWSLAGGSYF. The CDR3 DNA is TGTGCCTGGAGTTTAGCGGGAGGTTCGTACTTC. The V gene is TRBV30, the J gene TRBJ2-7; 10 nucleotides agree with TRBD2. The CDR3 length is 11 residues. In germline, CDR1 is GTSNPN, CDR2 SVGIG (reference sequence). J lost 12 bases, V lost 2 bases, and 4 bases had no gene match.

There are many counts of this clonotype. This chain links TRBV5-4 with TRBJ1-1; the match to TRBD1 covers 8 bases. The CDR3 length is 15 residues. Losses at the gene ends were 4 bases for V and 0 bases for J; bases not matched to a gene: 5. Germline loops: CDR1 SGHNT, CDR2 YYREEE (reference sequence). The CDR3 bases are TGTGCCAGCAGCCCGGACAGGGCTATGAACACTGAAGCTTTCTTT. Translated, it gives CASSPDRAMNTEAFF.

Sample share makes this clonotype medium-sized. This chain links TRBV12-3 or TRBV12-4 with TRBJ2-5, with a weak D call TRBD2 (5 bases). The V gene lost 3 bases and the J gene lost 5 bases, with 13 bases spanning the gap. The CDR3 runs 14 residues. The CDR3 bases are TGTGCCAGCAGTTTGAAGCGGATAATGGAGACCCAGTACTTC. Translated: CASSLKRIMETQYF.

This clonotype was recorded many times. The chain links TRBV5-4 to TRBJ1-5; 7 bases match TRBD1. The junction had 4 bases not matched to a gene; V was cut back by 0 bases and J by 4 bases. The V gene's germline CDR1 is SGHNT and CDR2 YYREEE (reference sequence). The CDR3 contains 15 residues. CDR3 nucleotide sequence: TGTGCCAGCAGCTTGGGAGGGGGCGAGAATCAGCCCCAGCATTTT. This codes for CASSLGGGENQPQHF. Complete variable domain (other parts from reference TRBV5-4 and TRBJ1-5): ETGVTQSPTHLIKTRGQQVTLRCSSQSGHNTVSWYQQALGQGPQFIFQYYREEENGRGNFPPRFSGLQFPNYSSELNVNALELDDSALYLCASSLGGGENQPQHFGDGTRLSIL.